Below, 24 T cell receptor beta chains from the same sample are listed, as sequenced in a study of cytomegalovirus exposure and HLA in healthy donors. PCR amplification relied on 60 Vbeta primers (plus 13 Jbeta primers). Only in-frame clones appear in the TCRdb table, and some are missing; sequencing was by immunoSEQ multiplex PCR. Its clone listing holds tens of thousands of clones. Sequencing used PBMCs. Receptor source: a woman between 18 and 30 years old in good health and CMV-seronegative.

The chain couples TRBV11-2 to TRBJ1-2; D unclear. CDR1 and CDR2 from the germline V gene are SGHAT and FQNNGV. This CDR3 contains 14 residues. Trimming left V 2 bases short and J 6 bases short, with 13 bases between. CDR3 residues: CASSLIGSPDGYTF. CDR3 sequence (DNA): TGTGCCAGCAGCTTAATTGGGAGCCCGGATGGCTACACCTTC.

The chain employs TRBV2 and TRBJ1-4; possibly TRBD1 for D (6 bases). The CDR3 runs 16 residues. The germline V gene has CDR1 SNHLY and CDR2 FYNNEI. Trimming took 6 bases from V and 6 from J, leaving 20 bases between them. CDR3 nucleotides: TGTGCCAGCAGGGGAAGACAGGATGGGGGCGATGAAAAACTGTTTTTT. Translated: CASRGRQDGGDEKLFF.

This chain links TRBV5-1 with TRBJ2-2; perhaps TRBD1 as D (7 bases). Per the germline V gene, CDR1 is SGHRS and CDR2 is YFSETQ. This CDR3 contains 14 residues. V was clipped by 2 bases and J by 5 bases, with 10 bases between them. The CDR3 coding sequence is TGCGCCAGCAGCTTCTCAGGGGGGACCGGGGAGCTGTTTTTT. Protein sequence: CASSFSGGTGELFF.

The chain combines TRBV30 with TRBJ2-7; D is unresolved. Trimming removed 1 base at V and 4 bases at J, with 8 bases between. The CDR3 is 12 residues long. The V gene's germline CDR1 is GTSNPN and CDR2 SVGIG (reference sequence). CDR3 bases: TGTGCCTGGAGTGAAAATACTTACGAGCAGTACTTC. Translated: CAWSENTYEQYF.

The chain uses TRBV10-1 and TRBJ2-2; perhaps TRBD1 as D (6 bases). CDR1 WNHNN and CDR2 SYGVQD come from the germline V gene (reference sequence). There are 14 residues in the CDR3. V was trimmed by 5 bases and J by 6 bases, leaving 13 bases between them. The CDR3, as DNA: TGCGCCAGCAGTCCTCCGGACAGTCCCGGGGAGCTGTTTTTT. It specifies CASSPPDSPGELFF.

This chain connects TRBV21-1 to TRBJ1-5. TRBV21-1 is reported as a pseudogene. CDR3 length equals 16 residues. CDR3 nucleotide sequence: TGTGCCAGCACTCTCGGAGGTGAATATAGCAATCAGCCCCAGCATTTT. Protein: CASTLGGEYSNQPQHF.

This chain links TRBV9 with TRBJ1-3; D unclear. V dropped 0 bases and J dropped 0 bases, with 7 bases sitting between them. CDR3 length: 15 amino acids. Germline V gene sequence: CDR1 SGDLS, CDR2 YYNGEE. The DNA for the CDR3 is TGTGCCAGCAGCGTAGCGTCCCCCTCTGGAAACACCATATATTTT. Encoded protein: CASSVASPSGNTIYF.

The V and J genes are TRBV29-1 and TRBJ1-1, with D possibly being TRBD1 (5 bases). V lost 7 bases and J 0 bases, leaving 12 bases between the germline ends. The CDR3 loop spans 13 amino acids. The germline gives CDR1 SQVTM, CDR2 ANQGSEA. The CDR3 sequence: CSASRGMNTEAFF. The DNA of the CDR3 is TGCAGCGCCTCCCGGGGGATGAACACTGAAGCTTTCTTT. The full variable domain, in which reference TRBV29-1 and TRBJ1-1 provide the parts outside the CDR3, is SAVISQKPSRDICQRGTSLTIQCQVDSQVTMMFWYRQQPGQSLTLIATANQGSEATYESGFVIDKFPISRPNLTFSTLTVSNMSPEDSSIYLCSASRGMNTEAFFGQGTRLTVV.

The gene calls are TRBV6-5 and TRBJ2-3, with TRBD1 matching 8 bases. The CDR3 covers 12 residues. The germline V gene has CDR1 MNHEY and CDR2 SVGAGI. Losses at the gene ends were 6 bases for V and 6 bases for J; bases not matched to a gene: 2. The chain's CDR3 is CASRTGGDTQYF. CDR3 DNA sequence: TGTGCCAGCAGAACAGGGGGGGATACGCAGTATTTT.

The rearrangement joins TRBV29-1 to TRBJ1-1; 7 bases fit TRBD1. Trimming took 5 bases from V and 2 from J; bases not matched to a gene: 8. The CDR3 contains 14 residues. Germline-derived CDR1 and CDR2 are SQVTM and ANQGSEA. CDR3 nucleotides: TGCAGCGTTCACCGACAGGGTTTCAACACTGAAGCTTTCTTT. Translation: CSVHRQGFNTEAFF.

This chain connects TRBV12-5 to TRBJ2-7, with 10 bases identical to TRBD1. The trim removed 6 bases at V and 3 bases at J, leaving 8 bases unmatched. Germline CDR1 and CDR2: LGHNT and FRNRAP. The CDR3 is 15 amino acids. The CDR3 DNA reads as TGTGCTAGTGGACGATCCGGGACAGGGGACTACGAGCAGTACTTC. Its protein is CASGRSGTGDYEQYF.

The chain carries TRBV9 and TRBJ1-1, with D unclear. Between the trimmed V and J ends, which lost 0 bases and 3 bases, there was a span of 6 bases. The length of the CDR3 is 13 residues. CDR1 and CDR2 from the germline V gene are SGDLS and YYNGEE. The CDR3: CASSVALYTEAFF. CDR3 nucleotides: TGTGCCAGCAGCGTAGCTTTGTACACTGAAGCTTTCTTT.

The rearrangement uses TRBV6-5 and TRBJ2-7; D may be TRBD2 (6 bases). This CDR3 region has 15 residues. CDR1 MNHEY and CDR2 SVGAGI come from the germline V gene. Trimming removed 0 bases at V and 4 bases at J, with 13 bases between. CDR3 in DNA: TGTGCCAGCAGTTACTCTCCCGGGAGTATATACGAGCAGTACTTC. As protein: CASSYSPGSIYEQYF.

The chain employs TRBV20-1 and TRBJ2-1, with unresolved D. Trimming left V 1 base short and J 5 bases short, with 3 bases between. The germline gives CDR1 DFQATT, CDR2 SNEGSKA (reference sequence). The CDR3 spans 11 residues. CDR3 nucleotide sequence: TGCAGTGCTAGAGCCGACAATGAGCAGTTCTTC. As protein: CSARADNEQFF.

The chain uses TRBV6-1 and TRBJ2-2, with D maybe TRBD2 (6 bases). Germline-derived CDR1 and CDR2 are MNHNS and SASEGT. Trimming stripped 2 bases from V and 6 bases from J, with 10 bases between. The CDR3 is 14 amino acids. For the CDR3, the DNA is TGTGCCAGCAGTGAATCGGGCGGGGCCGGGGAGCTGTTTTTT. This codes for CASSESGGAGELFF.

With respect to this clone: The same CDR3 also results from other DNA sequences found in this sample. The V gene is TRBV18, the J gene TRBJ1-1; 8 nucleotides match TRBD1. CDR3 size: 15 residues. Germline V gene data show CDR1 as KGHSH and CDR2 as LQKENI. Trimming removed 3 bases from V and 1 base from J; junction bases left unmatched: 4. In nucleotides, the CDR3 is TGTGCCAGCTCACCTCCAGGGACAGGGAACACTGAAGCTTTCTTT. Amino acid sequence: CASSPPGTGNTEAFF.

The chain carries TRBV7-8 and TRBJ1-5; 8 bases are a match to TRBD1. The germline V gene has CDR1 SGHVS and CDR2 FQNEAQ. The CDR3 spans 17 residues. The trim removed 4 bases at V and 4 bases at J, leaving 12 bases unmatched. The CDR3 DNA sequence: TGTGCCAGCAGCTCGGGGACAGGCCCCGATTCGAATCAGCCCCAGCATTTT. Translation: CASSSGTGPDSNQPQHF. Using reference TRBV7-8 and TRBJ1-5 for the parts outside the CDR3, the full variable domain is GAGVSQSPRYKVAKRGQDVALRCDPISGHVSLFWYQQALGQGPEFLTYFQNEAQLDKSGLPSDRFFAERPEGSVSTLKIQRTQQEDSAVYLCASSSGTGPDSNQPQHFGDGTRLSIL.

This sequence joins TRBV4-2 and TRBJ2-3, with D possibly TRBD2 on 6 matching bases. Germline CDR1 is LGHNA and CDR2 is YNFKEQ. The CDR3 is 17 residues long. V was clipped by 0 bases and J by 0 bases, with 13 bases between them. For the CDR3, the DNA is TGTGCCAGCAGCCAAGATCCCCCTAGCGCGAGCACAGATACGCAGTATTTT. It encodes CASSQDPPSASTDTQYF.

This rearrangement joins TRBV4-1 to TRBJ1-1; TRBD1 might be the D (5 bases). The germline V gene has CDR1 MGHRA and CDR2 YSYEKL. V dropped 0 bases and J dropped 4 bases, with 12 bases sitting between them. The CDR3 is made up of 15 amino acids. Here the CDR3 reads CASSQEPGLGTEAFF. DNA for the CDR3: TGCGCCAGCAGCCAAGAACCGGGACTGGGCACTGAAGCTTTCTTT.

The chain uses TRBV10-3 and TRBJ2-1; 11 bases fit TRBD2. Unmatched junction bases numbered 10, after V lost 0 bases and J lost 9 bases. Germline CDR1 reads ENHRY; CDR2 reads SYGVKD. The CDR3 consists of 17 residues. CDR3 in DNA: TGTGCCATCAGTGAGTCGCTAGCGGGGGGAGAGGACAGTGAGCAGTTCTTC. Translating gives CAISESLAGGEDSEQFF.

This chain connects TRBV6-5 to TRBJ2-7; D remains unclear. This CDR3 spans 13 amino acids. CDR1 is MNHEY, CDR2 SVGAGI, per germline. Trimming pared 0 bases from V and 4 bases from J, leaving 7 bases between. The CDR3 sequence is CASSYSTRYEQYF. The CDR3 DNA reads TGTGCCAGCAGTTACTCGACGAGGTACGAGCAGTACTTC.

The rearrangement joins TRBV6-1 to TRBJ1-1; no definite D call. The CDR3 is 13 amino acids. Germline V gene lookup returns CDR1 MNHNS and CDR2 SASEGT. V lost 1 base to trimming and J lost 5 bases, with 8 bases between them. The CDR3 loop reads CASSEGPWTEAFF. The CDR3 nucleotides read TGTGCCAGCAGTGAAGGGCCGTGGACTGAAGCTTTCTTT.

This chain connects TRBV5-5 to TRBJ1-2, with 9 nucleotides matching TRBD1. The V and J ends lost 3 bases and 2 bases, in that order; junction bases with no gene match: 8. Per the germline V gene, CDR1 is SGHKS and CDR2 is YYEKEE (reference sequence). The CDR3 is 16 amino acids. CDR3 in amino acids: CASSSAGTGLNYGYTF. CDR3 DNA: TGTGCCAGCAGCTCCGCCGGGACAGGGTTGAACTATGGCTACACCTTC.

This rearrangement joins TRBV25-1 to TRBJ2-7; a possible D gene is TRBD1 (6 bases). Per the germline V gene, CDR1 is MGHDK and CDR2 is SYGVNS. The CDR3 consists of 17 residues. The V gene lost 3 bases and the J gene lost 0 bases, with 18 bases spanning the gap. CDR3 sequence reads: CASSDPQGTTSSYEQYF. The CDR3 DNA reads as TGTGCCAGCAGTGATCCCCAGGGGACCACGAGCTCCTACGAGCAGTACTTC.